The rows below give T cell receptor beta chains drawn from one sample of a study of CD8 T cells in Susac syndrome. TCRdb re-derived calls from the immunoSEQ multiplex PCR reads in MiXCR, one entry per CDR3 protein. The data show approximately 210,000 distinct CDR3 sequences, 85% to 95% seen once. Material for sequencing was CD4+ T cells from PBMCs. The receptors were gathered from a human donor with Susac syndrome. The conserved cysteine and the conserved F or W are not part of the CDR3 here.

CDR3aa: ASSIDRSTEAF
v_gene: TRBV19
j_gene: TRBJ1-1

CDR3aa: ASSQELPGHPNTGELF
v_gene: TRBV4-3
j_gene: TRBJ2-2

CDR3aa: ASSLEGGGAGTDTQY
v_gene: TRBV7-2
j_gene: TRBJ2-3

CDR3aa: SATTGADQPQH
v_gene: TRBV20-1
j_gene: TRBJ1-5

CDR3aa: AWSDQNTEAF
v_gene: TRBV30
j_gene: TRBJ1-1

CDR3aa: ASSFVSYGYT
v_gene: TRBV12-3/TRBV12-4
j_gene: TRBJ1-2

CDR3aa: SARGMFGGTDQPQH
v_gene: TRBV20-1
j_gene: TRBJ1-5

CDR3aa: ASSLGLAGGYNEQF
v_gene: TRBV12-3/TRBV12-4
j_gene: TRBJ2-1

CDR3aa: ASSAERLGPDTQY
v_gene: TRBV2
j_gene: TRBJ2-3

CDR3aa: ASKLAGSYNEQF
v_gene: TRBV7-2
j_gene: TRBJ2-1

CDR3aa: SAIPGGTLGEQY
v_gene: TRBV20-1
j_gene: TRBJ2-7

CDR3aa: ASSSTRAEQF
v_gene: TRBV5-1
j_gene: TRBJ2-1

CDR3aa: ASRWTGAEYEQY
v_gene: TRBV6-1
j_gene: TRBJ2-7

CDR3aa: ASSLGRGLDEQF
v_gene: TRBV5-1
j_gene: TRBJ2-1